The clone carrying this T cell receptor beta chain is a singleton in its sample. Its target is not known. The treatment denotes: 19 received Ad26.COV2.S at low or high dose, single or two shots; five or six received placebo; per-sample allocation not given. Sampling occurred on day 63 after the first vaccine or placebo injection. An Ad26 vector was used to express Wuhan-strain SARS-CoV-2 spike as the vaccine. This sample stems from a study of Ad26.COV2.S vaccination and SARS-CoV-2 variants. The study's findings and limits: Those who received vaccine or placebo ended up with similar non-spike TCR breadth. Using TCR breadth and depth analyses may have led to underestimated total T cell responses.

Produced via immunoSEQ multiplex PCR; TCRdb's table is partial and in-frame only. Of a few hundred thousand clones in the sample, roughly 90% were seen once. Between the trimmed V and J ends, which lost 1 base and 0 bases, there was a span of 6 bases. The germline CDR1 and CDR2 sequences are LGHNA and YSLEER. The CDR3 contains 14 residues. The sequencing here drew on peripheral blood, taken in a trial of Ad26.COV2.S vaccine versus placebo. This TCR was sampled from a person between 18 and 60 years old who received the Ad26.COV2.S COVID-19 vaccine or a placebo. The V call is TRBV4-3, the J call TRBJ1-1; D is unresolved. As DNA, the CDR3 is TGCGCCAGCAGCCAAGCCCCCCTGAACACTGAAGCTTTCTTT. Translated: CASSQAPLNTEAFF.